The clone carrying this T cell receptor (beta chain) was counted at least ten times. Amplification of ligated cDNA took four PCR rounds with SP2 and nested alpha and beta constant primers. TCRdb fed the UMI-ligation and nested PCR reads into MiXCR, producing one record per CDR3 protein. Seen here are around 24,000 distinct CDR3 sequences, under 6.5% observed once, and the top ten hold 7.4%. The library had UMIs added by 3' ligation of an oligonucleotide to TCR cDNA. These data belong to a study of naive and memory T cell subsets. The CDR3 is 14 residues long. Germline CDR1 and CDR2: LNHDA and SQIVND (reference sequence). J was trimmed by 2 bases and V by 9 bases; bases with no gene match: 7.

The TCR was taken from an adult in good health. Sequenced input: blood. The chain uses TRBV19 and TRBJ2-7, with 10 bases fitting TRBD2. The CDR3: CAREHSGRPYEQYF. In DNA form, the CDR3 reads TGTGCCAGGGAGCATAGCGGGAGGCCCTACGAGCAGTACTTC.